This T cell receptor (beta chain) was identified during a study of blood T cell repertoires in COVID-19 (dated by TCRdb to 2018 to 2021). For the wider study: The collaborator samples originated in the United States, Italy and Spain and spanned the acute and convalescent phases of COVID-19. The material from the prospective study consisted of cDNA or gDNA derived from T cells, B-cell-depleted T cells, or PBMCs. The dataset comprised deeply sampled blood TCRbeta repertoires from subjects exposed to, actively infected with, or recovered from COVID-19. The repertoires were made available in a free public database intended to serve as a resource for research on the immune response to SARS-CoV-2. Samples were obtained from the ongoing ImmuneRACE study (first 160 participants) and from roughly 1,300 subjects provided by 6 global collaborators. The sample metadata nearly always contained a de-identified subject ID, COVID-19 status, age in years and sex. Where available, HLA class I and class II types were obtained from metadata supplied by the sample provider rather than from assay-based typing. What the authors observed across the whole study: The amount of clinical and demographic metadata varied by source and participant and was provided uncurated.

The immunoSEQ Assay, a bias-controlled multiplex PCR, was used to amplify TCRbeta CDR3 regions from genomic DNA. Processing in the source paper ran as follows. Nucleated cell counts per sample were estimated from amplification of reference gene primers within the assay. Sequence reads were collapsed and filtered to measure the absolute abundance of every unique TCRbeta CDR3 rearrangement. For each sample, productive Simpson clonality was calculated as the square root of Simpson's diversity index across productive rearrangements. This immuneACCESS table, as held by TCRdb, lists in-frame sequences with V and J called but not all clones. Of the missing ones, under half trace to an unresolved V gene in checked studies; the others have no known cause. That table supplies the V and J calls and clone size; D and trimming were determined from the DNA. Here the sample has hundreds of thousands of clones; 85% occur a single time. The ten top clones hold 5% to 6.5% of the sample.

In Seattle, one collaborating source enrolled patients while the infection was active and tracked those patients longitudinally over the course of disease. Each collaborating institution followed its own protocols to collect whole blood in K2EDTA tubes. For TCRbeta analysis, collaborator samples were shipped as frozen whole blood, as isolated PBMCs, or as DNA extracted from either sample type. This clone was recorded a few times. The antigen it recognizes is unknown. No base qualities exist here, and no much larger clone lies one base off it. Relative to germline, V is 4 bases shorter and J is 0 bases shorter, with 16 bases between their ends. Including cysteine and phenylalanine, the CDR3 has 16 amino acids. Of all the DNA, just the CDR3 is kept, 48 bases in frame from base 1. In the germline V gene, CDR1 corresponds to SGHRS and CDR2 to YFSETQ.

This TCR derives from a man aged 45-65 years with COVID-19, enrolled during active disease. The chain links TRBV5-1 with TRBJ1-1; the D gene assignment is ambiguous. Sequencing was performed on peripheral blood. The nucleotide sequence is TGCGCCAGCAGCCCGGGGAATTCGGTCATGAACACTGAAGCTTTCTTT. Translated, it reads CASSPGNSVMNTEAFF.